This entry lists 13 T cell receptor beta chains sequenced from one sample in a study of beta chain features in type 1 diabetes listed by TCRdb under 2018. The study at large found these results: Type 1 diabetes patients showed a moderate but significant shortening of TCRB CDR3 length in all four CD4+ subsets.

Which antigens these TCRs recognize remains unknown. Libraries came from the immunoSEQ multiplex PCR assay. The High Capacity cDNA Reverse Transcription Kit was used to reverse transcribe all of the isolated RNA, meaning that expressed TCRB transcripts were what got sequenced. The table was pulled from immuneACCESS by TCRdb, which kept in-frame rearrangements only. Such tables lose some clones; where checked, under half of the loss comes from unresolved V genes, and the rest has no known cause. The sample table contains about 52,000 clones; only one count was recorded for roughly 40% of them. Together, the top ten hold roughly 1.5% of the sample. Sequencing was carried out using Tregs from blood. Interpreted using the paper, the cell subset or site label stands for: regulatory CD4+ T cells. The receptors come from a man aged 25 to 40 with type 1 diabetes.

The chain couples TRBV7-2 to TRBJ2-6; perhaps TRBD1 as D (5 bases). Per germline, CDR1 SGHTA and CDR2 FQGNSA. The CDR3 has 18 residues. Trimming took 4 bases from V and 1 from J, leaving 17 bases between them. The CDR3 loop reads CASSSWPNTGSGANVLTF. CDR3 sequence (DNA): TGTGCCAGCAGCTCCTGGCCTAATACAGGTTCTGGGGCCAACGTCCTGACTTTC. Supplemented by reference TRBV7-2 and TRBJ2-6, the full variable domain reads GAGVSQSPSNKVTEKGKDVELRCDPISGHTALYWYRQSLGQGLEFLIYFQGNSAPDKSGLPSDRFSAERTGGSVSTLTIQRTQQEDSAVYLCASSSWPNTGSGANVLTFGAGSRLTVL.

V gene TRBV19 combines with J gene TRBJ1-1; TRBD1 matches 10 bases. V was clipped by 7 bases and J by 1 base; unmatched bases: 12. The CDR3 is 17 amino acids. The germline V gene has CDR1 LNHDA and CDR2 SQIVND (reference sequence). The CDR3 loop is CASNIRRTGGPNTEAFF. The CDR3 DNA reads TGTGCCAGTAACATCCGCCGGACAGGGGGGCCGAACACTGAAGCTTTCTTT.

This clone was counted only a few times. The rearrangement links TRBV9 to TRBJ2-3; 8 nucleotides align to TRBD1. Germline lookup yields CDR1 SGDLS and CDR2 YYNGEE. There are 13 residues in the CDR3. V trimming: 4 bases; J trimming: 7 bases; junction bases outside the gene matches: 5. The CDR3: CASSSQGAYTQYF. The CDR3 DNA reads TGTGCCAGCAGCAGTCAGGGGGCCTATACGCAGTATTTT.

The rearrangement links TRBV15 to TRBJ1-2, with TRBD1 as a possible D gene (5 bases). CDR3 length: 14 amino acids. V was trimmed by 3 bases and J by 0 bases, leaving 8 bases between them. Per germline, CDR1 LNHNV and CDR2 YYDKDF (reference sequence). CDR3 in DNA: TGTGCCACCAGCAGGACAGCTTCTAACTATGGCTACACCTTC. Amino acids: CATSRTASNYGYTF.

This clone was detected only once. The chain joins TRBV13 to TRBJ2-7; the match to TRBD2 covers 8 bases. Trimming removed 4 bases from V and 1 base from J; junction bases left unmatched: 6. This CDR3 region has 15 residues. Germline V gene lookup returns CDR1 PRHDT and CDR2 FYEKMQ (reference sequence). The CDR3 spells CASSSTREGSYEQYF. The CDR3 region has the DNA TGTGCCAGCAGCTCTACCCGGGAGGGTTCCTACGAGCAGTACTTC.

There are a few counts of this clone. The V gene is TRBV7-3, the J gene TRBJ2-1; TRBD2 might be the D (5 bases). Germline values: CDR1 SGHTA, CDR2 FQGTGA. CDR3 length equals 12 residues. Trimming took 6 bases from V and 15 from J, leaving 18 bases between them. The CDR3 nucleotides are TGTGCCAGCAGGGACTGGGCCGGAGGAGTGTTCTTC. Translation: CASRDWAGGVFF.

This chain links TRBV18 with TRBJ2-7, with D perhaps TRBD2 (5 bases). The CDR3 totals 16 residues. V lost 2 bases to trimming and J lost 5 bases, with 19 bases between them. CDR1 and CDR2 (germline): KGHSH, LQKENI. The CDR3 protein is CASSPEAAFGMDEQYF. As DNA, the CDR3 is TGTGCCAGCTCACCAGAGGCAGCCTTCGGGATGGACGAGCAGTACTTC. Full variable domain (remainder filled in from reference TRBV18 and TRBJ2-7): NAGVMQNPRHLVRRRGQEARLRCSPMKGHSHVYWYRQLPEEGLKFMVYLQKENIIDESGMPKERFSAEFPKEGPSILRIQQVVRGDSAAYFCASSPEAAFGMDEQYFGPGTRLTVT.

The chain combines TRBV4-2 with TRBJ1-2; 9 bases map to TRBD1. Trimming took 8 bases from V and 2 from J; bases not matched to a gene: 9. Germline V gives CDR1 LGHNA, CDR2 YNFKEQ. The length of the CDR3 is 15 residues. The CDR3 DNA sequence: TGTGCCAGCGCCCCAGGGACAGGGAAGAACTATGGCTACACCTTC. This codes for CASAPGTGKNYGYTF.

V gene TRBV30 combines with J gene TRBJ2-1; D gene ambiguous. In germline, CDR1 is GTSNPN, CDR2 SVGIG (reference sequence). V was shortened by 2 bases and J by 10 bases, with 18 bases between the two germline ends. This CDR3 contains 14 residues. CDR3 sequence (DNA): TGTGCCTGGAGTCCGACCCCTGGAGCCGGCGAGCAGTTCTTC. Protein sequence: CAWSPTPGAGEQFF.

The chain employs TRBV28 and TRBJ2-7; TRBD2 is a possible D gene (6 bases). In germline, CDR1 is MDHEN, CDR2 SYDVKM. The length of the CDR3 is 13 residues. Trimming took 7 bases from V and 4 from J, leaving 14 bases between them. CDR3 bases: TGTGCCAGCACCATCGGGAGTCTATACGAGCAGTACTTC. It codes for CASTIGSLYEQYF.

The genes are TRBV18 and TRBJ2-5, with TRBD1 matching 7 bases. Per the germline V gene, CDR1 is KGHSH and CDR2 is LQKENI. This CDR3 spans 13 amino acids. V lost 9 bases, J lost 1 base, and 5 bases stayed unmatched. CDR3 in DNA: TGTGCCAGTACCGGGACAGCCCAAGAGACCCAGTACTTC. This encodes CASTGTAQETQYF.

About this clone itself: The same CDR3 can be traced to other DNA sequences in this sample. The chain recombines TRBV28 with TRBJ2-7, with TRBD1 matching over 8 bases. The germline V gene has CDR1 MDHEN and CDR2 SYDVKM. Trimming took 5 bases from V and 0 from J; bases not matched to a gene: 6. The length of the CDR3 is 15 residues. Here the CDR3 reads CASSPRTGSSYEQYF. The CDR3 coding sequence is TGTGCCAGCAGTCCCAGGACAGGGAGCTCCTACGAGCAGTACTTC.

This clone showed up just a few times. For the CDR3, the DNA is TGTGCCAGCAGTTCCCCCGGGGGGGCGAGAACCTACGAGCAGTACTTC. Its translation: CASSSPGGARTYEQYF. The rearrangement joins TRBV28 to TRBJ2-7, with 8 bases that match TRBD2. The ends lost 4 bases at V and 2 bases at J; junction bases unmatched: 10. Germline V gene data show CDR1 as MDHEN and CDR2 as SYDVKM. There are 16 residues in the CDR3.